This T cell receptor beta chain originates from a study of blood T cell repertoires in COVID-19. Study at large: The United States, Italy and Spain provided the acute and convalescent COVID-19 samples. PBMCs, B-cell-depleted T cells, or T cells provided the cDNA or gDNA that made up the material.

After removal of 3 bases from V and 7 bases from J, the junction contained 3 bases not matched to a gene. The CDR3 is 15 residues long. The germline gives CDR1 KGHSH, CDR2 LQKENI. Clinical histories supplied by participants themselves formed the basis of cohort assignment. Per the original data handling: Amplifying reference gene primers gave estimates of nucleated cell counts. Assay: immunoSEQ multiplex PCR; the TCRdb copy retains only in-frame clones and omits some. V and J calls plus clone size are reproduced from that table; the DNA served to infer D and trimming. The sample includes approximately 250,000 clones, roughly 85% of them seen just once. This clone was found once.

The material sequenced was PBMCs or T cells enriched from blood (not recorded which). The TCR comes from a woman aged 45 to 65 with acute COVID-19. The chain has TRBV18 and TRBJ1-6, with 10 bases identical to TRBD1. CDR3 coding DNA: TGTGCCAGCTCACCGGGGACAGGGGAGAATTCACCCCTCCACTTT. This encodes CASSPGTGENSPLHF.